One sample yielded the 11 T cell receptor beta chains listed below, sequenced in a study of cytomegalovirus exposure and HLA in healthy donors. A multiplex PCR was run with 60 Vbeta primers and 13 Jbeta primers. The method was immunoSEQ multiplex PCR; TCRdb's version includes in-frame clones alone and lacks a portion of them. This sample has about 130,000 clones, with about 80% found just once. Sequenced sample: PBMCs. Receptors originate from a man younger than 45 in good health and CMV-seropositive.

The CDR3 spells CASSGTGGYEQYF. CDR3 sequence (DNA): TGTGCCAGCAGCGGGACAGGGGGCTACGAGCAGTACTTC. The V and J genes are TRBV9 and TRBJ2-7; 10 bases line up with TRBD1. The CDR3 runs to 13 residues. The trim removed 3 bases at V and 3 bases at J, leaving 0 bases unmatched. The germline CDR1 and CDR2 sequences are SGDLS and YYNGEE. The full variable domain, completed using reference TRBV9 and TRBJ2-7, is DSGVTQTPKHLITATGQRVTLRCSPRSGDLSVYWYQQSLDQGLQFLIQYYNGEERAKGNILERFSAQQFPDLHSELNLSSLELGDSALYFCASSGTGGYEQYFGPGTRLTVT.

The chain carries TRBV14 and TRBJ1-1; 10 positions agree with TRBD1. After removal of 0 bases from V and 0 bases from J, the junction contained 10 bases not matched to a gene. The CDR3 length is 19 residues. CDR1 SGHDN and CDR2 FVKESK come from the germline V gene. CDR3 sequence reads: CASSQDPRDRGEMNTEAFF. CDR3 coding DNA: TGTGCCAGCAGCCAAGACCCCCGGGACAGGGGCGAAATGAACACTGAAGCTTTCTTT.

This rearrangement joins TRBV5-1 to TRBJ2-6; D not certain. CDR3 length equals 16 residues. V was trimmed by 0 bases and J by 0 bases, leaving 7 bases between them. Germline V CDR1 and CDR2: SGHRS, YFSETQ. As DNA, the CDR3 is TGCGCCAGCAGCTTGGGGCACAGCTCTGGGGCCAACGTCCTGACTTTC. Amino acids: CASSLGHSSGANVLTF.

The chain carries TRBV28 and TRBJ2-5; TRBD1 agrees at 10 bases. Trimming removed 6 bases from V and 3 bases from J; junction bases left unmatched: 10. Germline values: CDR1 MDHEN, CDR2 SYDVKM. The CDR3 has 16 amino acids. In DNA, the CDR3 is TGTGCCAGCAGCCAAACCGGGACAGGGGCGGAAGAGACCCAGTACTTC. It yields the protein CASSQTGTGAEETQYF.

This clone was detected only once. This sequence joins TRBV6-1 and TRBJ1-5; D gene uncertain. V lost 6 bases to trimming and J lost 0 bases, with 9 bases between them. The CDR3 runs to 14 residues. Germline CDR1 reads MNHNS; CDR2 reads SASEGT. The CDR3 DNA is TGTGCCAGCAGACACATTAATAGCAATCAGCCCCAGCATTTT. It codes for CASRHINSNQPQHF.

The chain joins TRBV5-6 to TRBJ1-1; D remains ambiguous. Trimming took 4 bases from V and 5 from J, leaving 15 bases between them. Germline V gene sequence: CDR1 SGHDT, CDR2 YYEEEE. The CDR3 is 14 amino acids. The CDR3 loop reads CASSGETLPTEAFF. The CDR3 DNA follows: TGTGCCAGCAGCGGAGAGACCCTTCCGACTGAAGCTTTCTTT.

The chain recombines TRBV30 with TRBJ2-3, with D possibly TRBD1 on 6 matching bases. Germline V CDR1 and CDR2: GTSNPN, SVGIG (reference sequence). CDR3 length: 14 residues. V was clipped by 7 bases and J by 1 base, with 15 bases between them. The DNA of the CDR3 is TGTGCCTTAGATCAGGGGTCGGGCACAGATACGCAGTATTTT. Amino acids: CALDQGSGTDTQYF. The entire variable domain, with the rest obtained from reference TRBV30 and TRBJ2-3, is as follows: SQTIHQWPATLVQPVGSPLSLECTVEGTSNPNLYWYRQAAGRGLQLLFYSVGIGQISSEVPQNLSASRPQDRQFILSSKKLLLSDSGFYLCALDQGSGTDTQYFGPGTRLTVL.

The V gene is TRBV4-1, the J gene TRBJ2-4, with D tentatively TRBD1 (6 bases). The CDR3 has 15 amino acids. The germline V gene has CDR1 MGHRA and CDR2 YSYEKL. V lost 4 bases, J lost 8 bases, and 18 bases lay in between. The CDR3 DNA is TGCGCCAGCAGCCTTCGGGACACCAAGGGGGACATTCAGTACTTC. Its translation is CASSLRDTKGDIQYF.

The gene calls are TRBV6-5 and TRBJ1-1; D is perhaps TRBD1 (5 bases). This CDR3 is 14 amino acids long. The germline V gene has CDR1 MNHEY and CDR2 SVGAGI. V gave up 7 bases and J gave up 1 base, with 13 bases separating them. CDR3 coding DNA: TGTGCCAGCACCGGTGACAGTGGGAACACTGAAGCTTTCTTT. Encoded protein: CASTGDSGNTEAFF.

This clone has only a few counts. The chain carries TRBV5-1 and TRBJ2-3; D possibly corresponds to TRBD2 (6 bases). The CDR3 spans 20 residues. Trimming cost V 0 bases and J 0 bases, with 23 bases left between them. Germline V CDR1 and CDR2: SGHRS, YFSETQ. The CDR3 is CASSLDIRVGSGTSTDTQYF. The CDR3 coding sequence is TGCGCCAGCAGCTTGGATATTCGAGTAGGTAGCGGAACTAGCACAGATACGCAGTATTTT. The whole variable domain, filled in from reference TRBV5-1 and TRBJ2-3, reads KAGVTQTPRYLIKTRGQQVTLSCSPISGHRSVSWYQQTPGQGLQFLFEYFSETQRNKGNFPGRFSGRQFSNSRSEMNVSTLELGDSALYLCASSLDIRVGSGTSTDTQYFGPGTRLTVL.

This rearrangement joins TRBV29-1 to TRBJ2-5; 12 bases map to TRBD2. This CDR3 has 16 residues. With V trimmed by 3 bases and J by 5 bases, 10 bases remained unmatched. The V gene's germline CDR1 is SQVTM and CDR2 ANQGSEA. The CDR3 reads CSVDGLAGFRRETQYF. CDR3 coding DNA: TGCAGCGTTGATGGACTAGCGGGGTTTAGGCGGGAGACCCAGTACTTC.